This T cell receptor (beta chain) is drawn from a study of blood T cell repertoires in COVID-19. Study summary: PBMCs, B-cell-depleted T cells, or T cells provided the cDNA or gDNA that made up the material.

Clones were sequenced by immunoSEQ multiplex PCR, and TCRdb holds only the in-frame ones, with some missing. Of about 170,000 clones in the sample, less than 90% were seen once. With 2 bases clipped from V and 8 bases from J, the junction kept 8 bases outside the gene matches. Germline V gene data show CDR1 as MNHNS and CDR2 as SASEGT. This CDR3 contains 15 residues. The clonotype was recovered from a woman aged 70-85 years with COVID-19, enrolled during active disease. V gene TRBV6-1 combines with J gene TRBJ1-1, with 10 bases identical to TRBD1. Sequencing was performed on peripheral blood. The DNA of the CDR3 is TGTGCCAGCAGTGAAAGGGTTACGGGACAGGGGGAAGCTTTCTTT. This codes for CASSERVTGQGEAFF.